The clone carrying this T cell receptor (beta chain) was found a few times. The antigen is unknown. The data originate from a study of T-cell memory formation after mild COVID-19. Turning to the study itself: TCR clusters mostly belonged to single donors.

General study results and limits: The study detected some responding clones in pre-infection memory, suggesting cross-reactive memory joined. Mostly located in CM and EM were contracting CD4+ clones, with contracting CD8+ clones located in EMRA.

CDR1 SNHLY and CDR2 FYNNEI come from the germline V gene. Trimming removed 3 bases from V and 3 bases from J; junction bases left unmatched: 6. The CDR3 length is 16 residues. 5'RACE primed from the constant segment yielded TCR alpha and TCR beta cDNA libraries bearing sample barcodes and UMIs. TCRdb recomputed calls from the 5' RACE reads with MiXCR, one row per CDR3 protein. The table has under 150,000 distinct CDR3 sequences, 16% seen once. The chain uses TRBV2 and TRBJ2-3; TRBD2 aligns across 10 bases. The clonotype was recovered from an adult woman who had mild COVID-19 (a few samples of this study predate the infection). Cell type and time point are not known. The material sequenced was PBMCs or a T cell subset sorted from them (not recorded which). The CDR3 reads CASSDNSGRRTDTQYF. In DNA form, the CDR3 reads TGTGCCAGCAGTGATAATAGCGGGAGGCGAACAGATACGCAGTATTTT.